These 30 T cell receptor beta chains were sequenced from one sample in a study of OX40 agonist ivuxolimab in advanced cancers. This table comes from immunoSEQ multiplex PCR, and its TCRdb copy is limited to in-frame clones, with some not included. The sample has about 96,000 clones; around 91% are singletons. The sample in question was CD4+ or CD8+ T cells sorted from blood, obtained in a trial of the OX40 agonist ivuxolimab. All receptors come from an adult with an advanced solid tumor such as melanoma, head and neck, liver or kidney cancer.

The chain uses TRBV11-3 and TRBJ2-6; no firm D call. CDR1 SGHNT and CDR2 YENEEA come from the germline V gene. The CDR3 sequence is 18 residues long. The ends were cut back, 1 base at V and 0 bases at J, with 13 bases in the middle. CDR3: CASSLGAGAGSGANVLTF. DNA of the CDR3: TGTGCCAGCAGCTTAGGGGCAGGCGCTGGCTCTGGGGCCAACGTCCTGACTTTC. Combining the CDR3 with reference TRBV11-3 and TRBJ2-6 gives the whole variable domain EAGVVQSPRYKIIEKKQPVAFWCNPISGHNTLYWYLQNLGQGPELLIRYENEEAVDDSQLPKDRFSAERLKGVDSTLKIQPAELGDSAVYLCASSLGAGAGSGANVLTFGAGSRLTVL.

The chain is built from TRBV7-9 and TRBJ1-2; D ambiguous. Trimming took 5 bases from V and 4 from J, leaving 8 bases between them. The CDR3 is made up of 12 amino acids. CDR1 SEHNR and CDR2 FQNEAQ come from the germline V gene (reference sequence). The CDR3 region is CASSPGGYGYTF. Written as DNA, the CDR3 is TGTGCCAGCAGCCCGGGAGGCTATGGCTACACCTTC.

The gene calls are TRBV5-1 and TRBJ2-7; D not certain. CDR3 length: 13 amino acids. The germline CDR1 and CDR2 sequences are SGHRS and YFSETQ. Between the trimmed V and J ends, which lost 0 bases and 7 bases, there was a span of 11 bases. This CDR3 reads CASSLAAGGEQYF. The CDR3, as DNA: TGCGCCAGCAGCTTGGCCGCCGGCGGAGAGCAGTACTTC.

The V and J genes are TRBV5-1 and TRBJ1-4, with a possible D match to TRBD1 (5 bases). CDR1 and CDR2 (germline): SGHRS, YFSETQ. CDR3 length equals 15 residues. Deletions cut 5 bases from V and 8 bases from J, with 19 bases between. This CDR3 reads CASRTQAGQGEKLFF. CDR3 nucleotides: TGCGCCAGCAGGACCCAGGCAGGGCAGGGAGAAAAACTGTTTTTT.

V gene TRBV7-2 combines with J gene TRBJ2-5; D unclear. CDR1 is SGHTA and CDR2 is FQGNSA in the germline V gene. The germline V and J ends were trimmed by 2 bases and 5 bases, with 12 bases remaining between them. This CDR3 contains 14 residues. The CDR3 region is CASSLNLGWETQYF. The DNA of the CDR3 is TGTGCCAGCAGCTTAAATCTGGGATGGGAGACCCAGTACTTC.

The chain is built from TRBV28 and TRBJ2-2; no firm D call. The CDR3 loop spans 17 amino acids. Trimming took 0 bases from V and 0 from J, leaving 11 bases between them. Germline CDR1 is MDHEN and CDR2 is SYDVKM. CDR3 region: CASSLWELGSNTGELFF. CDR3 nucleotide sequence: TGTGCCAGCAGTTTATGGGAACTTGGGTCGAACACCGGGGAGCTGTTTTTT.

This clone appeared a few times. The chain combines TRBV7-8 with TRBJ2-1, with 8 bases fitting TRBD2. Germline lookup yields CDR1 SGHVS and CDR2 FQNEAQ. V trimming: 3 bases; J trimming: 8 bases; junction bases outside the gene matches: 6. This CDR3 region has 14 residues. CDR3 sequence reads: CASSLIGTSYEQFF. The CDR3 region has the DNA TGTGCCAGCAGCTTGATAGGGACTAGTTATGAGCAGTTCTTC.

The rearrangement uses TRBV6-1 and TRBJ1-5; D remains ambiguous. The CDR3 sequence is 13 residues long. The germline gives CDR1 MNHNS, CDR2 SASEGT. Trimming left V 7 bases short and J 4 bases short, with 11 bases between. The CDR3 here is CASKEVGNQPQHF. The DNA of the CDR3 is TGTGCCAGCAAGGAGGTGGGGAATCAGCCCCAGCATTTT.

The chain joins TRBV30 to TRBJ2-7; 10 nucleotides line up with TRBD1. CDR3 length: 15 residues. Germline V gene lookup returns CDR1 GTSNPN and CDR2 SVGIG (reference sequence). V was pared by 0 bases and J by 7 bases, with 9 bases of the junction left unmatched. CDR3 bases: TGTGCCTGGAGTGTAGGGGGACAGGGGACTTGGGAGCAGTACTTC. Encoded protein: CAWSVGGQGTWEQYF. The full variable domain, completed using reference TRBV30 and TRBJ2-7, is SQTIHQWPATLVQPVGSPLSLECTVEGTSNPNLYWYRQAAGRGLQLLFYSVGIGQISSEVPQNLSASRPQDRQFILSSKKLLLSDSGFYLCAWSVGGQGTWEQYFGPGTRLTVT.

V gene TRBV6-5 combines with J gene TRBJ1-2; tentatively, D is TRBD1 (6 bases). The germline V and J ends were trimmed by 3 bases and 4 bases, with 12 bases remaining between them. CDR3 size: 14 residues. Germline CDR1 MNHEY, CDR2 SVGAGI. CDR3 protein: CASSYSGTPYGYTF. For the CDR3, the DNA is TGTGCCAGCAGTTATTCCGGGACACCCTATGGCTACACCTTC.

The CDR3 loop is CASSYGGLMNTEAFF. The CDR3 DNA sequence: TGTGCCAGCAGTTACGGGGGGCTAATGAACACTGAAGCTTTCTTT. The chain employs TRBV6-6 and TRBJ1-1; D is perhaps TRBD1 (6 bases). The CDR3 covers 15 residues. CDR1 MNHNY and CDR2 SVGAGI come from the germline V gene (reference sequence). Trimming pared 2 bases from V and 0 bases from J, leaving 10 bases between.

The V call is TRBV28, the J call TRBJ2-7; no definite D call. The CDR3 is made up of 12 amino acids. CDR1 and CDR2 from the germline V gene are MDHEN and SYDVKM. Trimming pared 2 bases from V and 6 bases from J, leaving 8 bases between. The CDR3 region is CASSLSSSEQYF. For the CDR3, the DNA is TGTGCCAGCAGTTTAAGTAGTAGCGAGCAGTACTTC.

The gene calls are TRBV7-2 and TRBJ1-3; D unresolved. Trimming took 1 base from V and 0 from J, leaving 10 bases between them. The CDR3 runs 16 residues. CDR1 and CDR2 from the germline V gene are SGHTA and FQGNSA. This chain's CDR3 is CASSLVGRNSGNTIYF. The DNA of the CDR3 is TGTGCCAGCAGCTTAGTCGGGCGGAACTCTGGAAACACCATATATTTT.

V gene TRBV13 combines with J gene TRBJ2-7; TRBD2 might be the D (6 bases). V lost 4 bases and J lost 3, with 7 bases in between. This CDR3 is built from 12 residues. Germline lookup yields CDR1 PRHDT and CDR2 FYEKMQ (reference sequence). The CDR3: CASSYGSYEQYF. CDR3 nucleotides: TGTGCCAGCAGCTACGGGAGCTACGAGCAGTACTTC.

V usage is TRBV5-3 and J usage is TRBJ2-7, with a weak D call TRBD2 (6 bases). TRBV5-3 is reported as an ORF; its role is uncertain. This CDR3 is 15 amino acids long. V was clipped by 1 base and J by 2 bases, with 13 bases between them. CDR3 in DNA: TGTGCCAGAAGCTTGACGGCGGGATGCGCCTACGAGCAGTACTTC. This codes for CARSLTAGCAYEQYF.

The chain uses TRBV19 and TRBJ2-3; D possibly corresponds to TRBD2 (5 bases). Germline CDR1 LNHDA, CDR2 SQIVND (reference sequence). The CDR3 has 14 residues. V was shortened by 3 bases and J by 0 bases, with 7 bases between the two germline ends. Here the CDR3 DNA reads TGTGCCAGTAGTATTGAGGGAAGCACAGATACGCAGTATTTT. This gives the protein CASSIEGSTDTQYF.

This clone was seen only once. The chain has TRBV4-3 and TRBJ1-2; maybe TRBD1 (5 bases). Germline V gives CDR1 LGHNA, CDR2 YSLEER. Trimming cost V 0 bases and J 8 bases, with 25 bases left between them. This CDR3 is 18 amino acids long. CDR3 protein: CASSQDRGFGGQGYGYTF. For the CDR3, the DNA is TGCGCCAGCAGCCAAGATCGGGGATTCGGGGGTCAAGGGTACGGCTACACCTTC.

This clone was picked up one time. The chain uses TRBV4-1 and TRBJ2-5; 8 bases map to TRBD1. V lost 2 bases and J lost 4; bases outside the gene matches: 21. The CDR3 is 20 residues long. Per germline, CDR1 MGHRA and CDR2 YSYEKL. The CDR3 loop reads CASSQRSEIRAGGLGETQYF. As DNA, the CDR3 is TGCGCCAGCAGCCAAAGATCAGAAATTAGGGCAGGGGGCTTAGGAGAGACCCAGTACTTC.

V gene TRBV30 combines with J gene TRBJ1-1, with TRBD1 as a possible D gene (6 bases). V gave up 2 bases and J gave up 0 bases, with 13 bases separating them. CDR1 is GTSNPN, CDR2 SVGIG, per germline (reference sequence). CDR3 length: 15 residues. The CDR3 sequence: CAWSSGGQMNTEAFF. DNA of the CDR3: TGTGCCTGGAGTTCTGGGGGGCAGATGAACACTGAAGCTTTCTTT.

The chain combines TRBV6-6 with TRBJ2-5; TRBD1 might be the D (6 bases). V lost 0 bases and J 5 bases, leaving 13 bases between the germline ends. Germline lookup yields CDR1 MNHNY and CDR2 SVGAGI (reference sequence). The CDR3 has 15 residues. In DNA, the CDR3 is TGTGCCAGCAGTTACTCGTTAAGTACAGGGGAGACCCAGTACTTC. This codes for CASSYSLSTGETQYF.

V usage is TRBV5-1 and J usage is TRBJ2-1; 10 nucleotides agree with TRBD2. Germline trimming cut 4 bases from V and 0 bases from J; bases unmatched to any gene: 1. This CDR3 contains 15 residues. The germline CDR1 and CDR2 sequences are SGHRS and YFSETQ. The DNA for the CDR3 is TGCGCCAGCAGCCTAGCGGGAGACTCCTACAATGAGCAGTTCTTC. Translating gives CASSLAGDSYNEQFF.

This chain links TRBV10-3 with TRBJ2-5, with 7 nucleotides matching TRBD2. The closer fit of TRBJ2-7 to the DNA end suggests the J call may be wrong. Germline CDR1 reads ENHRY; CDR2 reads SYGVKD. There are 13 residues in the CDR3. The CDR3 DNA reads TGTGCCATCGGGAGGGAACTGTACTACGAGCAGTACTTC. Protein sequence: CAIGRELYYEQYF.

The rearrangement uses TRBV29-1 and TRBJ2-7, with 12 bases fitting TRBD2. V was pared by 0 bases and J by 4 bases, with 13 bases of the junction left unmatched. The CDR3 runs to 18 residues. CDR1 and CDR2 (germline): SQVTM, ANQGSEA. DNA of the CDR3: TGCAGCGTTGAAGATCCCCGTGGAGGACTAGCGGGATATTACGAGCAGTACTTC. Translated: CSVEDPRGGLAGYYEQYF.

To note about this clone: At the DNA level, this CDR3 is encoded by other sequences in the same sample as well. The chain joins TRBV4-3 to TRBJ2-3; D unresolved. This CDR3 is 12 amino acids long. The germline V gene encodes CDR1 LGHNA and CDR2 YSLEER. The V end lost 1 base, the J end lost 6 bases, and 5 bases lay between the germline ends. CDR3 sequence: CASSQGRDTQYF. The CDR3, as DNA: TGCGCCAGCAGCCAAGGGCGCGATACGCAGTATTTT.

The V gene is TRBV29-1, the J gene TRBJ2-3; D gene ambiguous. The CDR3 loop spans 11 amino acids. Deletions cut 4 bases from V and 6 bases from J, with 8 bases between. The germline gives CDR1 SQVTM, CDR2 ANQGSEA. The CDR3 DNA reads TGCAGCGTTGTCCCCGGGGATACGCAGTATTTT. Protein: CSVVPGDTQYF.

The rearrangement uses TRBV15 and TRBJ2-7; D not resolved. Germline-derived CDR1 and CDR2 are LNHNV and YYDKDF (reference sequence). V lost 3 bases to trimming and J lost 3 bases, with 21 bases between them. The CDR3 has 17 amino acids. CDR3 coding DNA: TGTGCCACCAGCAGGGAGCTTGGGCGTCGCGTTTTCTACGAGCAGTACTTC. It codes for CATSRELGRRVFYEQYF. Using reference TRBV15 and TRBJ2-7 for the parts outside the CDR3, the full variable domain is DAMVIQNPRYQVTQFGKPVTLSCSQTLNHNVMYWYQQKSSQAPKLLFHYYDKDFNNEADTPDNFQSRRPNTSFCFLDIRSPGLGDTAMYLCATSRELGRRVFYEQYFGPGTRLTVT.

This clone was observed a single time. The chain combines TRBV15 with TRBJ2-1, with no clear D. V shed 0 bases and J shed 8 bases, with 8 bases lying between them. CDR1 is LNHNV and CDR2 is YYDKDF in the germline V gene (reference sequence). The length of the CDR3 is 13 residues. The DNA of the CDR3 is TGTGCCACCAGCAGAGATCTCTATGATGAGCAGTTCTTC. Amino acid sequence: CATSRDLYDEQFF.

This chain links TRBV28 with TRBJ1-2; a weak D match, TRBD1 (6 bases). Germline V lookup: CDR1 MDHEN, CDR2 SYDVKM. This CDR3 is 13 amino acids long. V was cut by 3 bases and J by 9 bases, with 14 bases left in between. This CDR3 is CASSFWGAGSYTF. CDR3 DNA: TGTGCCAGCAGTTTTTGGGGGGCCGGAAGCTACACCTTC.

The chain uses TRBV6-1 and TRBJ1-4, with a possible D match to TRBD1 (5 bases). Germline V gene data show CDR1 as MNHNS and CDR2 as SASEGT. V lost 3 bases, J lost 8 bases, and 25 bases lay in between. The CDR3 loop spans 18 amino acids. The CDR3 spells CASSDRMAWGSSGEKLFF. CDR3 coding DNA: TGTGCCAGCAGTGATAGAATGGCCTGGGGGAGTTCGGGAGAAAAACTGTTTTTT.

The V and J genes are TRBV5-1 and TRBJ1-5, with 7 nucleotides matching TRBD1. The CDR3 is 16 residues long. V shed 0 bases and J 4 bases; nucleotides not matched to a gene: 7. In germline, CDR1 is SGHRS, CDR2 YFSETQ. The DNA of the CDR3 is TGCGCCAGCAGCTTGGGACCGACAGGGACGAATCAGCCCCAGCATTTT. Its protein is CASSLGPTGTNQPQHF.